The clone carrying this TCR beta chain was counted only a few times. Measured with immunoSEQ multiplex PCR; TCRdb has only the in-frame clones, and not every one. The sample records about 200,000 clones, about 84% being singletons. Individuals drawn from 24 US areas were roughly 18 to 89 years old. These data belong to a study of blood T cell repertoires in COVID-19. Study summary: In each case, the material was cDNA or gDNA derived from T cells, B-cell-depleted T cells, or PBMCs.

Per germline, CDR1 SGHTA and CDR2 FQGNSA. J was trimmed by 5 bases and V by 5 bases; bases with no gene match: 10. The CDR3 runs 15 residues. The origin of this receptor is a middle-aged man with acute COVID-19. This sequence joins TRBV7-2 and TRBJ1-2; 8 bases match TRBD1. Source material: PBMCs or T cells enriched from blood (not recorded which). CDR3 region: CASSPMTQGDYGYTF. DNA for the CDR3: TGTGCCAGCAGCCCTATGACACAGGGGGATTATGGCTACACCTTC.